This T cell receptor (beta chain) was profiled in a study of shared clonotypes between healthy human individuals. Study observations and caveats: The study drew on few donors, limiting represented genetic and exposure-history diversity.

Details on this clone: Its antigen is undetermined.

Genomic DNA of each subset was evenly split across several immunoSEQ plates. Profiling relied on immunoSEQ multiplex PCR, and the TCRdb table lists in-frame clones only, not all of them. Altogether around 1.5 million clones are present, about 98% being singletons, with the ten largest covering 0.45%. This clonotype was obtained from a young man in good health. The sequencing input was naive CD4+ T cells sorted from blood. Noted subset: CD45RA+ positively selected.

CDR3 sequence (DNA): TGTGCCACCAGCTTTCTACCCCAGTCTAGCGGGAGGAGAGATGAGCAGTTCTTC. Its translation is CATSFLPQSSGRRDEQFF. This chain links TRBV15 with TRBJ2-1, with 11 bases matching TRBD2. The germline V gene encodes CDR1 LNHNV and CDR2 YYDKDF (reference sequence). CDR3 size: 18 residues. Unmatched junction bases numbered 17, after V lost 5 bases and J lost 8 bases.